Shown below are 32 T cell receptor beta chains from a single sample sequenced in a study of blood T cells in healthy people across ages. A second PCR, run for about 6 to 11 cycles, used a sample-barcoded 5' primer plus a J-beta primer mix. TCRdb itself ran the 5' RACE reads through MiXCR, one entry per CDR3 protein. The table records approximately 670,000 distinct CDR3 sequences, 40% to 45% of them present only once. Sequenced: blood. The receptors stem from a man aged 80 or over in good health.

The V and J genes are TRBV30 and TRBJ2-3; 7 nucleotides agree with TRBD1. The CDR3 is 15 amino acids. V lost 3 bases, J lost 5 bases, and 11 bases stayed unmatched. CDR1 is GTSNPN and CDR2 is SVGIG in the germline V gene (reference sequence). The CDR3 loop reads CAWSRFQGVGDTQYF. The CDR3 DNA reads as TGTGCCTGGAGCCGCTTCCAGGGGGTCGGAGATACGCAGTATTTT.

This clonotype was found a few times. The rearrangement joins TRBV18 to TRBJ2-7; D is possibly TRBD1 or TRBD2 (5 bases each). This CDR3 spans 14 amino acids. The germline V and J ends were trimmed by 0 bases and 2 bases, with 8 bases remaining between them. Germline lookup yields CDR1 KGHSH and CDR2 LQKENI. The CDR3 spells CASSPPGRTYEQYF. The CDR3 DNA sequence: TGTGCCAGCTCACCACCGGGACGGACCTACGAGCAGTACTTC. Together with reference TRBV18 and TRBJ2-7, the CDR3 gives the full variable domain: NAGVMQNPRHLVRRRGQEARLRCSPMKGHSHVYWYRQLPEEGLKFMVYLQKENIIDESGMPKERFSAEFPKEGPSILRIQQVVRGDSAAYFCASSPPGRTYEQYFGPGTRLTVT.

The rearrangement uses TRBV10-3 and TRBJ1-1; the D gene is possibly TRBD1 (5 bases). The CDR3 runs to 13 residues. V was pared by 2 bases and J by 4 bases, with 8 bases between. CDR1 and CDR2 (germline): ENHRY, SYGVKD. CDR3 DNA: TGTGCCATCAGTGAGGCGGGGGGCACTGAAGCTTTCTTT. Translated: CAISEAGGTEAFF.

This clonotype was found a few times. The chain carries TRBV10-3 and TRBJ2-7; 8 positions match TRBD1. Germline V gene lookup returns CDR1 ENHRY and CDR2 SYGVKD. Germline trimming cut 9 bases from V and 0 bases from J; bases unmatched to any gene: 4. The CDR3 is 13 residues long. CDR3 loop: CAIGTGNSYEQYF. CDR3 nucleotides: TGTGCCATAGGGACAGGAAACTCCTACGAGCAGTACTTC.

This clonotype was found many times. J is TRBJ2-5 and V is TRBV5-1, with 8 bases that match TRBD2. Germline lookup yields CDR1 SGHRS and CDR2 YFSETQ. With V trimmed by 5 bases and J by 4 bases, 4 bases remained unmatched. There are 13 residues in the CDR3. CDR3 nucleotide sequence: TGCGCCAGCAGTTCGGGGGGGCGAGAGACCCAGTACTTC. Its translation: CASSSGGRETQYF. The variable domain in full, completed from reference TRBV5-1 and TRBJ2-5, reads KAGVTQTPRYLIKTRGQQVTLSCSPISGHRSVSWYQQTPGQGLQFLFEYFSETQRNKGNFPGRFSGRQFSNSRSEMNVSTLELGDSALYLCASSSGGRETQYFGPGTRLLVL.

This clonotype was counted a few times. This sequence joins TRBV14 and TRBJ2-7, with TRBD1 identical over 9 bases. Germline V gene data show CDR1 as SGHDN and CDR2 as FVKESK. The trim removed 6 bases at V and 6 bases at J, leaving 6 bases unmatched. The CDR3 runs to 13 residues. The CDR3 protein is CASRSGTGIEQYF. CDR3 DNA: TGTGCCAGCAGGAGTGGGACAGGGATCGAGCAGTACTTC.

CDR3 bases: TGTGCCAGCAGCCAAAAGCTTCTCAGTAGATCCTACGAGCAGTACTTC. Amino acids: CASSQKLLSRSYEQYF. The J gene is TRBJ2-7, the V gene TRBV13; no reliable D call. This CDR3 has 16 amino acids. The ends were cut back, 5 bases at V and 1 base at J, with 18 bases in the middle. The V gene's germline CDR1 is PRHDT and CDR2 FYEKMQ (reference sequence).

This clonotype was detected once. The chain links TRBV5-8 to TRBJ2-2, with unresolved D. The CDR3 is 13 amino acids. The ends were cut back, 0 bases at V and 5 bases at J, with 5 bases in the middle. The germline gives CDR1 SGHTS, CDR2 YDEGEE. The DNA of the CDR3 is TGTGCCAGCAGCTTGGCGATGACCGGGGAGCTGTTTTTT. Translating gives CASSLAMTGELFF.

CDR3 in DNA: TGTGCCAGCAGCTTAGCTGTGGATAGCAACTATGGCTACACCTTC. It codes for CASSLAVDSNYGYTF. The V gene is TRBV7-2, the J gene TRBJ1-2; no firm D call. CDR3 length: 15 residues. The germline V and J ends were trimmed by 0 bases and 2 bases, with 10 bases remaining between them. Germline CDR1 and CDR2: SGHTA and FQGNSA.

This clonotype was observed a few times. The chain has TRBV30 and TRBJ1-6, with D maybe TRBD1 (5 bases). V dropped 3 bases and J dropped 7 bases, with 13 bases sitting between them. Germline CDR1 GTSNPN, CDR2 SVGIG (reference sequence). The CDR3 spans 14 residues. The CDR3 reads CAWRWQGQNSPLHF. The DNA for the CDR3 is TGTGCCTGGAGGTGGCAGGGTCAAAATTCACCCCTCCACTTT.

The chain has TRBV7-9 and TRBJ1-1; 7 bases are shared with TRBD1. The germline gives CDR1 SEHNR, CDR2 FQNEAQ (reference sequence). The ends lost 1 base at V and 5 bases at J; junction bases unmatched: 4. The CDR3 consists of 14 residues. The CDR3 coding sequence is TGTGCCAGCAGCTTAGGGTCAGGGGGAACTGAAGCTTTCTTT. Protein sequence: CASSLGSGGTEAFF.

There are many counts of this clonotype. The rearrangement uses TRBV6-1 and TRBJ2-1; D is uncertain. The CDR3 spans 16 residues. V dropped 2 bases and J dropped 0 bases, with 11 bases sitting between them. Germline loops: CDR1 MNHNS, CDR2 SASEGT. In nucleotides, the CDR3 is TGTGCCAGCAGTGAATACGACCTAGGCTCCTACAATGAGCAGTTCTTC. Its protein product is CASSEYDLGSYNEQFF.

This clonotype was seen a single time. A read error may be the cause here, since a much bigger clone is one base away. The rearrangement links TRBV11-2 to TRBJ2-1, with TRBD1 matching over 8 bases. Germline values: CDR1 SGHAT, CDR2 FQNNGV. V lost 7 bases to trimming and J lost 6 bases; unmatched junction nucleotides: 11. This CDR3 spans 15 amino acids. The DNA for the CDR3 is TGTGCCAGCAACTGGGGCAGGGGGCTGGGCAATGAGCAGTTCTTC. This gives the protein CASNWGRGLGNEQFF.

This rearrangement joins TRBV5-1 to TRBJ1-4, with D unresolved. The germline V gene encodes CDR1 SGHRS and CDR2 YFSETQ. Trimming left V 7 bases short and J 0 bases short, with 13 bases between. This CDR3 spans 15 amino acids. The CDR3 spells CASSTLGTTNEKLFF. The CDR3 DNA sequence: TGCGCCAGCTCGACTTTAGGGACAACTAATGAAAAACTGTTTTTT.

The rearrangement uses TRBV9 and TRBJ2-6; 7 positions match TRBD1. V was pared by 4 bases and J by 2 bases, with 6 bases of the junction left unmatched. This CDR3 is 16 amino acids long. The germline V gene has CDR1 SGDLS and CDR2 YYNGEE. CDR3 DNA sequence: TGTGCCAGCAGCACCCTAGGGGGCCCTGGGGCCAACGTCCTGACTTTC. Translation gives CASSTLGGPGANVLTF.

The rearrangement uses TRBV19 and TRBJ1-5, with 8 bases identical to TRBD1. V trimming: 6 bases; J trimming: 5 bases; junction bases outside the gene matches: 6. The germline gives CDR1 LNHDA, CDR2 SQIVND (reference sequence). The CDR3 covers 14 residues. The CDR3 protein is CASRGTGRYQPQHF. The DNA for the CDR3 is TGTGCCAGTAGGGGGACAGGACGGTATCAGCCCCAGCATTTT.

This clonotype came up a few times. CDR3 in DNA: TGCAGTGCTAGGAAGACAGGGGAGGCCTACGAGCAGTACTTC. Amino acids: CSARKTGEAYEQYF. V gene TRBV20-1 combines with J gene TRBJ2-7; 8 nucleotides match TRBD1. Per germline, CDR1 DFQATT and CDR2 SNEGSKA (reference sequence). The CDR3 is 14 amino acids. The J segment lost 2 bases and the V segment lost 3 bases, leaving 6 bases of the junction unmatched.

The chain carries TRBV6-2 or TRBV6-3 and TRBJ2-3; 10 bases fit TRBD1. Germline-derived CDR1 and CDR2 are MNHEY and SVGEGT. The V segment lost 7 bases and the J segment 8 bases; nucleotides outside the gene matches: 9. The CDR3 extends over 14 amino acids. The CDR3 DNA reads TGTGCCAGCAAGGTGGGACAGGGGTACATTACGCAGTATTTT. It specifies CASKVGQGYITQYF.

This clonotype was counted a few times. V and J are TRBV6-1 and TRBJ2-7, with 7 positions matching TRBD2. TRBJ2-5 matches the DNA end more closely, so the J call is doubtful. Germline CDR1 is MNHNS and CDR2 is SASEGT. This CDR3 has 14 amino acids. Written as DNA, the CDR3 is TGTGCCAGCAGTTCCGGGACTATCACTGAGACCCAGTACTTC. This gives the protein CASSSGTITETQYF.

Comment on this clonotype: One end of the junction is discordant with germline, which a read error may explain. The chain joins TRBV28 to TRBJ2-4, with D maybe TRBD2 (5 bases). The germline gives CDR1 MDHEN, CDR2 SYDVKM. The CDR3 is 13 residues long. This CDR3 reads CASSFSGRNIQYF. In DNA, the CDR3 is TGTGCCAGTAGTTTTTCGGGAAGAAACATTCAGTACTTC.

Notes on this clonotype: The junction differs from germline at one of its ends, possibly a read error. The V call is TRBV7-9, the J call TRBJ2-5; TRBD2 is a possible D gene (5 bases). This CDR3 is 14 amino acids long. CDR1 and CDR2 from the germline V gene are SEHNR and FQNEAQ (reference sequence). The CDR3 DNA is TGCGCCAGCACCGGAAACGGGGTTCAAGAGACCCAGTACTTC. It translates to CASTGNGVQETQYF.

The chain recombines TRBV7-9 with TRBJ2-5; 14 bases are shared with TRBD2. Germline-derived CDR1 and CDR2 are SEHNR and FQNEAQ (reference sequence). The CDR3 extends over 19 amino acids. V lost 4 bases and J lost 2; bases outside the gene matches: 12. The CDR3, as DNA: TGTGCCAGCAGCTCGGGACTAGCGGGGGCCCGGCCGGGACAAGAGACCCAGTACTTC. This translates into CASSSGLAGARPGQETQYF.

This clonotype came up a few times. This rearrangement joins TRBV7-2 to TRBJ1-2, with D maybe TRBD1 (6 bases). The germline V gene encodes CDR1 SGHTA and CDR2 FQGNSA. The length of the CDR3 is 14 residues. The V end lost 1 base, the J end lost 8 bases, and 14 bases lay between the germline ends. CDR3 DNA: TGTGCCAGCAGCTTAGATGGTGGGGGGCGGGGCTACACCTTC. Translated: CASSLDGGGRGYTF. The full variable domain, with the rest looked up from reference TRBV7-2 and TRBJ1-2, is GAGVSQSPSNKVTEKGKDVELRCDPISGHTALYWYRQSLGQGLEFLIYFQGNSAPDKSGLPSDRFSAERTGGSVSTLTIQRTQQEDSAVYLCASSLDGGGRGYTFGSGTRLTVV.

This chain connects TRBV20-1 to TRBJ2-2; a possible D gene is TRBD2 (7 bases). Trimming stripped 7 bases from V and 4 bases from J, with 19 bases between. This CDR3 spans 15 amino acids. Germline V CDR1 and CDR2: DFQATT, SNEGSKA (reference sequence). The CDR3 region is CSVTEGGTSTGELFF. The DNA of the CDR3 is TGCAGTGTTACAGAGGGGGGGACGAGCACCGGGGAGCTGTTTTTT.

This rearrangement joins TRBV29-1 to TRBJ1-1, with D maybe TRBD1 (6 bases). This CDR3 has 15 residues. From germline, CDR1 is SQVTM and CDR2 ANQGSEA. Deletions cut 6 bases from V and 3 bases from J, with 20 bases between. The chain's CDR3 is CSVGDWQGLHTEAFF. The CDR3 nucleotides read TGCAGCGTAGGGGATTGGCAGGGGTTGCACACTGAAGCTTTCTTT.

The chain couples TRBV20-1 to TRBJ2-3; TRBD2 might be the D (6 bases). The CDR3 covers 15 residues. Germline V lookup: CDR1 DFQATT, CDR2 SNEGSKA (reference sequence). V shed 0 bases and J shed 5 bases, with 15 bases lying between them. In nucleotides, the CDR3 is TGCAGTGCTAGAGACCCAGGGCGGAGGGGAGATACGCAGTATTTT. Translated, it gives CSARDPGRRGDTQYF.

Turning to this clonotype: This clone may be a read error of a much larger clone one base away. This chain connects TRBV11-2 to TRBJ2-3, with D possibly being TRBD2 (6 bases). CDR1 and CDR2 (germline): SGHAT, FQNNGV. This CDR3 has 15 amino acids. CDR3 sequence reads: CASSPVASEGDMQYF. The CDR3 DNA reads TGTGCCAGCAGCCCAGTGGCTAGCGAAGGAGATATGCAGTATTTT.

This clonotype came up a few times. This chain links TRBV21-1 with TRBJ1-1. TRBV21-1 is annotated as a pseudogene. This CDR3 has 13 amino acids. DNA for the CDR3: TGTGCCAGCAGCAGGGGAGATGACACTGAAGCTTTCTTT. This sequence encodes CASSRGDDTEAFF.

This clonotype was counted only a few times. V is TRBV5-1 and J is TRBJ2-7; TRBD1 is a possible D gene (5 bases). The CDR3 covers 16 residues. V shed 1 base and J shed 2 bases, with 16 bases lying between them. From germline, CDR1 is SGHRS and CDR2 YFSETQ. The CDR3 coding sequence is TGCGCCAGCAGCTTGAGTTGGGGCAGGGCACCCTACGAGCAGTACTTC. Protein: CASSLSWGRAPYEQYF.

To note about this clonotype: A much bigger clone sits one base away, suggesting this may be a read error. The rearrangement joins TRBV7-2 to TRBJ1-1, with D uncertain. Trimming removed 0 bases from V and 1 base from J, with 12 bases in between. The germline V gene has CDR1 SGHTA and CDR2 FQGNSA. This CDR3 has 16 residues. In nucleotides, the CDR3 is TGTGCCAGCAGCTTAGCCAATCGCTTGGGGAACACTGAAGCTTTCTTT. This translates into CASSLANRLGNTEAFF.

The V call is TRBV20-1, the J call TRBJ1-5; tentatively, D is TRBD1 (5 bases). The V and J ends lost 3 bases and 0 bases respectively, with 6 bases between them. The germline V gene encodes CDR1 DFQATT and CDR2 SNEGSKA (reference sequence). The length of the CDR3 is 13 residues. The CDR3 loop is CSASRDSNQPQHF. CDR3 in DNA: TGCAGTGCTAGCAGGGATAGCAATCAGCCCCAGCATTTT.

This clonotype was detected only a few times. The rearrangement links TRBV14 to TRBJ2-7; a weak D match, TRBD1 (5 bases). The V end lost 4 bases, the J end lost 6 bases, and 13 bases lay between the germline ends. CDR3 size: 13 residues. Germline CDR1 is SGHDN and CDR2 is FVKESK. CDR3: CASSPQGFAEQYF. Here the CDR3 DNA reads TGTGCCAGCAGCCCCCAGGGTTTTGCCGAGCAGTACTTC.